Presented here are 32 T cell receptor beta chains from one specimen sequenced in a study of blood T cell repertoires in COVID-19. Produced via immunoSEQ multiplex PCR; TCRdb's table is partial and in-frame only. Among approximately 180,000 clones listed, about nine tenths were seen once. Sequenced material: peripheral blood. These receptors were obtained from a man aged 50 or older with acute or convalescent COVID-19.

This chain links TRBV28 with TRBJ1-4, with D perhaps matching TRBD1 (6 bases). The germline V gene has CDR1 MDHEN and CDR2 SYDVKM. The CDR3 runs to 14 residues. Trimming shortened V by 3 bases and J by 8 bases, and 13 bases separated the two germline ends. DNA of the CDR3: TGTGCCAGCAGTTTTGCAGGGGCGGTCGAAAAACTGTTTTTT. Translating gives CASSFAGAVEKLFF.

This chain joins TRBV10-2 and TRBJ2-3; D uncertain. The length of the CDR3 is 14 residues. V lost 3 bases and J lost 2, with 9 bases in between. Germline V gene sequence: CDR1 WSHSY, CDR2 SAAADI. CDR3 amino acids: CASSERTVTDTQYF. CDR3 nucleotides: TGCGCCAGCAGTGAACGAACGGTCACAGATACGCAGTATTTT.

This chain joins TRBV19 and TRBJ2-5; TRBD2 matches at 8 bases. V was clipped by 1 base and J by 4 bases; unmatched bases: 8. Germline-derived CDR1 and CDR2 are LNHDA and SQIVND (reference sequence). This CDR3 spans 16 amino acids. The CDR3 here is CASSIGWGLVVETQYF. The CDR3 DNA sequence: TGTGCCAGTAGTATAGGGTGGGGACTAGTGGTAGAGACCCAGTACTTC. The full variable domain, with the rest looked up from reference TRBV19 and TRBJ2-5, is DGGITQSPKYLFRKEGQNVTLSCEQNLNHDAMYWYRQDPGQGLRLIYYSQIVNDFQKGDIAEGYSVSREKKESFPLTVTSAQKNPTAFYLCASSIGWGLVVETQYFGPGTRLLVL.

V usage is TRBV18 and J usage is TRBJ2-3; 7 nucleotides line up with TRBD1. Germline assignment: CDR1 KGHSH and CDR2 LQKENI. V lost 4 bases to trimming and J lost 0 bases; unmatched junction nucleotides: 7. The CDR3 is 16 residues long. The CDR3 loop reads CASSLTGQTSTDTQYF. CDR3 bases: TGTGCCAGCTCACTAACGGGACAGACTAGCACAGATACGCAGTATTTT.

The chain recombines TRBV5-1 with TRBJ2-1; 9 bases agree with TRBD2. The CDR3 contains 17 residues. V gave up 1 base and J gave up 9 bases; unmatched junction bases: 14. CDR1 SGHRS and CDR2 YFSETQ come from the germline V gene. This CDR3 is CASSLSAKLAGKGEQFF. CDR3 coding DNA: TGCGCCAGCAGCTTGAGTGCGAAGCTAGCGGGAAAGGGTGAGCAGTTCTTC.

This chain links TRBV5-1 with TRBJ2-3; TRBD1 matches at 8 bases. This CDR3 contains 16 residues. Germline CDR1 and CDR2: SGHRS and YFSETQ. Trimming removed 4 bases from V and 2 bases from J; junction bases left unmatched: 9. The CDR3 DNA is TGCGCCAGCAGCAGCCGCGACAGGGGAGACACAGATACGCAGTATTTT. It codes for CASSSRDRGDTDTQYF.

The chain employs TRBV4-2 and TRBJ2-1, with 13 bases identical to TRBD2. V lost 4 bases, J lost 13 bases, and 4 bases stayed unmatched. Germline V gene sequence: CDR1 LGHNA, CDR2 YNFKEQ. The CDR3 is 13 amino acids. The CDR3 DNA is TGTGCCAGCAGCCCCCGGGGACTAGCGGGACAGTTCTTC. Its translation: CASSPRGLAGQFF.

On this clone itself: One junction end does not reproduce the germline sequence, and a read error may be involved. The chain is built from TRBV7-7 and TRBJ2-1; D may be TRBD2 (6 bases). Germline V CDR1 and CDR2: SSHAT, FNYEAQ (reference sequence). The CDR3 is made up of 13 amino acids. CDR3 loop: CASSLAAQYEQFF. Written as DNA, the CDR3 is TGTGCTAGCAGCTTAGCGGCCCAGTATGAGCAGTTCTTC.

The V call is TRBV28, the J call TRBJ2-2, with 9 bases aligning to TRBD2. Germline V gene lookup returns CDR1 MDHEN and CDR2 SYDVKM. With 3 bases clipped from V and 3 bases from J, the junction kept 14 bases outside the gene matches. The CDR3 covers 19 residues. DNA for the CDR3: TGTGCCAGCAGTTTCTCTCCGGGCCGGGGACTAGCAGACACCGGGGAGCTGTTTTTT. Its protein is CASSFSPGRGLADTGELFF.

The chain is built from TRBV6-2 or TRBV6-3 and TRBJ1-1; D is unresolved. Per germline, CDR1 MNHEY and CDR2 SVGEGT. The CDR3 covers 13 residues. Trimming cost V 2 bases and J 0 bases, with 4 bases left between them. DNA for the CDR3: TGTGCCAGCAGTTACGAGGTGAACACTGAAGCTTTCTTT. Encoded protein: CASSYEVNTEAFF.

The chain uses TRBV15 and TRBJ2-2; TRBD2 matches at 8 bases. This CDR3 contains 18 residues. V was pared by 2 bases and J by 3 bases, with 11 bases of the junction left unmatched. Germline V gene sequence: CDR1 LNHNV, CDR2 YYDKDF (reference sequence). The CDR3 reads CATSRPTVSSGYTGELFF. The CDR3 DNA sequence: TGTGCCACCAGCAGACCCACCGTTTCTAGCGGGTACACCGGGGAGCTGTTTTTT.

The rearrangement joins TRBV18 to TRBJ1-5; D may be TRBD1 (6 bases). The length of the CDR3 is 15 residues. Germline loops: CDR1 KGHSH, CDR2 LQKENI. Trimming shortened V by 4 bases and J by 7 bases, and 17 bases separated the two germline ends. The CDR3 DNA sequence: TGTGCCAGCTCACTTGGGACATCGGGAAACCAGCCCCAGCATTTT. Residues: CASSLGTSGNQPQHF.

This chain links TRBV28 with TRBJ2-1, with a possible D match to TRBD2 (6 bases). This CDR3 has 14 residues. Per germline, CDR1 MDHEN and CDR2 SYDVKM. Between the trimmed V and J ends, which lost 8 bases and 10 bases, there was a span of 21 bases. CDR3 bases: TGTGCCAGCCGTAAAAGCGGGTCACGAGACGAGCAGTTCTTC. The encoded protein is CASRKSGSRDEQFF.

This clone was seen a few times. The genes are TRBV5-1 and TRBJ1-1, with D uncertain. Germline assignment: CDR1 SGHRS and CDR2 YFSETQ. The CDR3 loop spans 12 amino acids. V was pared by 4 bases and J by 11 bases, with 15 bases between. CDR3 DNA sequence: TGCGCCAGCAGCCAGGAGGGTCGGTGGGCTTTCTTT. Its protein product is CASSQEGRWAFF.

The V gene is TRBV7-8, the J gene TRBJ2-7, with D perhaps matching TRBD1 (6 bases). V was trimmed by 1 base and J by 0 bases, leaving 10 bases between them. The CDR3 sequence is 15 residues long. CDR1 is SGHVS, CDR2 FQNEAQ, per germline. CDR3 coding DNA: TGTGCCAGCAGCTTAGTACAGGGAATCTCCTACGAGCAGTACTTC. It yields the protein CASSLVQGISYEQYF. Full variable domain (rest looked up from reference TRBV7-8 and TRBJ2-7): GAGVSQSPRYKVAKRGQDVALRCDPISGHVSLFWYQQALGQGPEFLTYFQNEAQLDKSGLPSDRFFAERPEGSVSTLKIQRTQQEDSAVYLCASSLVQGISYEQYFGPGTRLTVT.

The rearrangement links TRBV4-2 to TRBJ1-1; D may be TRBD1 (6 bases). CDR1 LGHNA and CDR2 YNFKEQ come from the germline V gene. With 0 bases removed from V and 6 bases from J, the gap between germline ends came to 11 bases. CDR3 length: 14 amino acids. The CDR3 spells CASSQDTGRAEAFF. The DNA for the CDR3 is TGTGCCAGCAGCCAAGATACAGGGAGGGCTGAAGCTTTCTTT.

The chain recombines TRBV28 with TRBJ1-5, with D perhaps matching TRBD1 (5 bases). V was shortened by 7 bases and J by 5 bases, with 15 bases between the two germline ends. Germline V gene data show CDR1 as MDHEN and CDR2 as SYDVKM. The CDR3 consists of 14 residues. The DNA of the CDR3 is TGTGCCAGCACCGGGGGAGGCAGGGATCAGCCCCAGCATTTT. It yields the protein CASTGGGRDQPQHF.

The V and J genes are TRBV7-2 and TRBJ2-5, with 10 nucleotides matching TRBD2. J lost 1 base, V lost 0 bases, and 2 bases had no gene match. Germline CDR1 SGHTA, CDR2 FQGNSA. There are 16 residues in the CDR3. The CDR3 protein is CASSLASSGGQETQYF. The CDR3 DNA sequence: TGTGCCAGCAGCTTAGCGTCTAGCGGGGGCCAAGAGACCCAGTACTTC. Looking up the rest from reference TRBV7-2 and TRBJ2-5 gives the full variable domain: GAGVSQSPSNKVTEKGKDVELRCDPISGHTALYWYRQSLGQGLEFLIYFQGNSAPDKSGLPSDRFSAERTGGSVSTLTIQRTQQEDSAVYLCASSLASSGGQETQYFGPGTRLLVL.

The chain carries TRBV21-1 and TRBJ2-7; the D call TRBD1 from the table was never checked on the DNA. TRBV21-1 represents a pseudogene. The CDR3 runs to 16 residues. The CDR3 nucleotides are TGTGCCAGCGGGGCGACACGCCAGGTGGTCACCTACGAGCAGTACGTC. Protein: CASGATRQVVTYEQYV.

V is TRBV4-2 and J is TRBJ1-6; TRBD1 might be the D (5 bases). The CDR3 length is 15 residues. Trimming took off 4 bases at V and 5 bases at J, with 12 bases between the two ends. Germline V lookup: CDR1 LGHNA, CDR2 YNFKEQ. The CDR3 DNA reads TGTGCCAGCAGCCGCCGCGGGACGGATAATTCACCCCTCCACTTT. Its translation is CASSRRGTDNSPLHF.

The V call is TRBV7-8, the J call TRBJ2-3, with a tentative D call TRBD2 (5 bases). Germline CDR1 reads SGHVS; CDR2 reads FQNEAQ. V lost 6 bases to trimming and J lost 5 bases, with 9 bases between them. There are 12 residues in the CDR3. CDR3 region: CASRRGLDTQYF. DNA of the CDR3: TGTGCCAGCAGACGAGGACTAGATACGCAGTATTTT.

This rearrangement joins TRBV6-6 to TRBJ2-3; 9 bases fit TRBD2. This CDR3 comprises 15 residues. Losses at the gene ends were 2 bases for V and 1 base for J; bases not matched to a gene: 1. CDR1 is MNHNY and CDR2 is SVGAGI in the germline V gene (reference sequence). As DNA, the CDR3 is TGTGCCAGCAGTTACGCTAGCGGGGGCACAGATACGCAGTATTTT. This translates into CASSYASGGTDTQYF.

The rearrangement links TRBV7-3 to TRBJ2-1, with a weak D call TRBD2 (6 bases). This CDR3 contains 14 residues. Germline V gene sequence: CDR1 SGHTA, CDR2 FQGTGA. With 5 bases removed from V and 0 bases from J, the gap between germline ends came to 8 bases. In nucleotides, the CDR3 is TGTGCCAGCAGCCTAGCGTCCTCCTACAATGAGCAGTTCTTC. The encoded protein is CASSLASSYNEQFF.

The gene calls are TRBV3-1 (or the pseudogene TRBV3-2) and TRBJ1-6, with D possibly matching TRBD1 (5 bases). The CDR3 is 14 amino acids. CDR1 and CDR2 from the germline V gene are LGHDT and YNNKEL (reference sequence). V was pared by 1 base and J by 8 bases, with 9 bases between. Written as DNA, the CDR3 is TGTGCCAGCAGCCAAGGGCTGACAGATTCACCCCTCCACTTT. This translates into CASSQGLTDSPLHF.

The chain is built from TRBV28 and TRBJ2-1; 10 bases align to TRBD2. V lost 4 bases to trimming and J lost 9 bases; unmatched junction nucleotides: 15. The germline V gene encodes CDR1 MDHEN and CDR2 SYDVKM. The CDR3 spans 17 residues. CDR3 loop: CASSSLKRLAGASEQFF. For the CDR3, the DNA is TGTGCCAGCAGTTCCCTCAAGCGGCTAGCGGGAGCGAGTGAGCAGTTCTTC.

The V gene is TRBV6-5, the J gene TRBJ2-1; tentatively, D is TRBD2 (5 bases). The germline V gene has CDR1 MNHEY and CDR2 SVGAGI. The V gene lost 4 bases and the J gene lost 4 bases, with 8 bases spanning the gap. The CDR3 loop spans 13 amino acids. CDR3 in DNA: TGTGCCAGCAGTTTGCCGGGGTACAATGAGCAGTTCTTC. As protein: CASSLPGYNEQFF.

This rearrangement joins TRBV25-1 to TRBJ2-5; a possible D gene is TRBD2 (6 bases). V was clipped by 7 bases and J by 4 bases, with 19 bases between them. The CDR3 totals 15 residues. Germline CDR1 and CDR2: MGHDK and SYGVNS. The CDR3 region is CASNQGSGTVETQYF. CDR3 in DNA: TGTGCCAGCAATCAAGGTAGCGGAACCGTAGAGACCCAGTACTTC.

The chain couples TRBV11-2 to TRBJ1-2; a possible D gene is TRBD1 (5 bases). Germline V gene data show CDR1 as SGHAT and CDR2 as FQNNGV. Trimming shortened V by 5 bases and J by 4 bases, and 11 bases separated the two germline ends. The CDR3 extends over 13 amino acids. This chain's CDR3 is CASSLDSPYGYTF. CDR3 DNA sequence: TGTGCCAGCAGCCTCGACAGTCCCTATGGCTACACCTTC.

The rearrangement links TRBV5-1 to TRBJ1-1; D is unresolved. Germline assignment: CDR1 SGHRS and CDR2 YFSETQ. V was pared by 4 bases and J by 7 bases, with 14 bases between. The CDR3 is 13 residues long. The CDR3 loop is CASSPDNLGEAFF. The CDR3 nucleotides are TGCGCCAGCAGCCCCGACAATCTGGGTGAAGCTTTCTTT.

The chain recombines TRBV19 with TRBJ1-5; D unresolved. Germline V gene sequence: CDR1 LNHDA, CDR2 SQIVND (reference sequence). The CDR3 has 12 amino acids. The V gene lost 4 bases and the J gene lost 4 bases, with 5 bases spanning the gap. The DNA of the CDR3 is TGTGCCAGTAGTACCCGGAATCAGCCCCAGCATTTT. It specifies CASSTRNQPQHF.

The chain uses TRBV19 and TRBJ1-1; 8 nucleotides align to TRBD1. Germline trimming cut 5 bases from V and 5 bases from J; bases unmatched to any gene: 10. This CDR3 has 15 residues. Germline V gene sequence: CDR1 LNHDA, CDR2 SQIVND (reference sequence). This CDR3 reads CASSADRGGWTEAFF. The CDR3 DNA is TGTGCCAGTAGTGCCGACAGGGGAGGATGGACTGAAGCTTTCTTT.

The chain employs TRBV7-8 and TRBJ1-1; D gene ambiguous. The CDR3 sequence is 13 residues long. The ends were cut back, 2 bases at V and 8 bases at J, with 12 bases in the middle. Germline V gene lookup returns CDR1 SGHVS and CDR2 FQNEAQ. This CDR3 reads CASSLNLHREAFF. CDR3 DNA sequence: TGTGCCAGCAGCTTAAACCTGCATAGAGAAGCTTTCTTT.